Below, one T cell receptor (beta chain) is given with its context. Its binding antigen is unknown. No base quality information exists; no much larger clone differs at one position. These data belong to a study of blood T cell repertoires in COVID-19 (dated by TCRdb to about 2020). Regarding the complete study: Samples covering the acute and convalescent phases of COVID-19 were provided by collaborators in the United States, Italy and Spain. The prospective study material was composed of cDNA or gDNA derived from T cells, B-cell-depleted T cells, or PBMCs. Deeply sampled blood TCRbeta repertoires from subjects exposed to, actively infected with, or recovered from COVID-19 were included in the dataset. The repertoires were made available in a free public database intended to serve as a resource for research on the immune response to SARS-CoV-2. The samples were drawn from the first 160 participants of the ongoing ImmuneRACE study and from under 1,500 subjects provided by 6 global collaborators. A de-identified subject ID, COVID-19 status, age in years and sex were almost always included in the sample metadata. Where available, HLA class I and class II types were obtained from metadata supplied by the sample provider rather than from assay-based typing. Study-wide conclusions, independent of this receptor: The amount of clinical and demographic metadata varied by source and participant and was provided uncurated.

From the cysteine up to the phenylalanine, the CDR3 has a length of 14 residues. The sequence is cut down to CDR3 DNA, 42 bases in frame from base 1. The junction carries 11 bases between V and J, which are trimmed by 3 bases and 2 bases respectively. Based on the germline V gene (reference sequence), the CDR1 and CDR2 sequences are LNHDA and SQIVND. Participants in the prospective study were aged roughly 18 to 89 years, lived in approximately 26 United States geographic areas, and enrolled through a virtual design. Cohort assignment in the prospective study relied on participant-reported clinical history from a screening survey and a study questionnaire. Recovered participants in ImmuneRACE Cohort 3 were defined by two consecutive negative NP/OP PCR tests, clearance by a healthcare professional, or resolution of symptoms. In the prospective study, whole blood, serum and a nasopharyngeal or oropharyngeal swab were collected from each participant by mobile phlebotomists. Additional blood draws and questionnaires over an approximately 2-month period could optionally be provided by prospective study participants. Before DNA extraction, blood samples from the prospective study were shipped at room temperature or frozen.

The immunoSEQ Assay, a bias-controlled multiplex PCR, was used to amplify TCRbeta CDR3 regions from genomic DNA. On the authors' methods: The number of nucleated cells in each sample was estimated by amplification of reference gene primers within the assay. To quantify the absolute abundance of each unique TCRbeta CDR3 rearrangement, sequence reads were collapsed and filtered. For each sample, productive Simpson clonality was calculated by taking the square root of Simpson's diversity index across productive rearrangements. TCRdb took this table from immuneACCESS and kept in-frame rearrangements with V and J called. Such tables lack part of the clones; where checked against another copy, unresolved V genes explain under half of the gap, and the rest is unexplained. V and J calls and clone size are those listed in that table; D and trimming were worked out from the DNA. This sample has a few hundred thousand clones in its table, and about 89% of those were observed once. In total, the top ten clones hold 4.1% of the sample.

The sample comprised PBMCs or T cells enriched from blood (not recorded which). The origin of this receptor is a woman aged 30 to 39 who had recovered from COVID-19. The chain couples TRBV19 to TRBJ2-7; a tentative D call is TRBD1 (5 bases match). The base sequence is TGTGCCAGTAGTATGCTCGACAGACCCTACGAGCAGTACTTC. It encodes CASSMLDRPYEQYF. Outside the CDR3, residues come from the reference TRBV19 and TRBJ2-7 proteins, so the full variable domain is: DGGITQSPKYLFRKEGQNVTLSCEQNLNHDAMYWYRQDPGQGLRLIYYSQIVNDFQKGDIAEGYSVSREKKESFPLTVTSAQKNPTAFYLCASSMLDRPYEQYFGPGTRLTVT.